A selection of T cell receptor beta chains follows, all from one sample in a study of blood T cell repertoires in COVID-19. TCRdb's table, derived via immunoSEQ multiplex PCR, lists solely in-frame clones and lacks some. The sample gives almost 400,000 clones, 88% of which show up once; 0.95% to 1% is in the top ten. The sample taken for sequencing was PBMCs or T cells enriched from blood (not recorded which). The source of these receptors is a woman in her 30s with acute COVID-19. Each CDR3 is given without its conserved first and last residue. D genes are given only for firm matches.

v_call: TRBV4-3
d_call: TRBD1
cdr3_aa: ASSQEGTGQETQY

v_call: TRBV19
d_call: NA
cdr3_aa: ASSFQDLGRTEAF

v_call: TRBV5-4
d_call: NA
cdr3_aa: ASSLEPGVNTEAF

v_call: TRBV7-9
d_call: NA
cdr3_aa: ASSLFPGYRSSYEQY

v_call: TRBV7-9
d_call: TRBD1
cdr3_aa: ASSTWTGRTYEQY

v_call: TRBV7-2
d_call: NA
cdr3_aa: ASSLGLGSGEESPLH

v_call: TRBV5-6
d_call: NA
cdr3_aa: ASRGISGINEQY

v_call: TRBV19
d_call: NA
cdr3_aa: ASSQGPAGGYT

v_call: TRBV19
d_call: TRBD1
cdr3_aa: ASLPSGTGNYGYT

v_call: TRBV19
d_call: NA
cdr3_aa: ASRGGQNLNSPLH

v_call: TRBV10-1
d_call: TRBD1
cdr3_aa: ASSDRGPRNEQF

v_call: TRBV9
d_call: TRBD2
cdr3_aa: ASSPPSGGAWDEQF

v_call: TRBV4-2
d_call: TRBD2
cdr3_aa: ASSQEWTGGPNEQF

v_call: TRBV7-3
d_call: NA
cdr3_aa: ASSLRNTDNEQF

v_call: TRBV5-1
d_call: NA
cdr3_aa: ASSLTGIETQY

v_call: TRBV5-1
d_call: TRBD2
cdr3_aa: ASSSAGTSGDYEQY

v_call: TRBV19
d_call: NA
cdr3_aa: ASRGRGTNSPLH

v_call: TRBV11-3
d_call: TRBD2
cdr3_aa: ASSLPPVGGEMDIQY

v_call: TRBV9
d_call: NA
cdr3_aa: ASSTTELGGGYNSPLH

v_call: TRBV19
d_call: NA
cdr3_aa: ASSMYRDQPGNTIY

v_call: TRBV27
d_call: NA
cdr3_aa: ASSLKGPGLGNSYEQY

v_call: TRBV5-6
d_call: TRBD2
cdr3_aa: ASSFRGGSYNEQF